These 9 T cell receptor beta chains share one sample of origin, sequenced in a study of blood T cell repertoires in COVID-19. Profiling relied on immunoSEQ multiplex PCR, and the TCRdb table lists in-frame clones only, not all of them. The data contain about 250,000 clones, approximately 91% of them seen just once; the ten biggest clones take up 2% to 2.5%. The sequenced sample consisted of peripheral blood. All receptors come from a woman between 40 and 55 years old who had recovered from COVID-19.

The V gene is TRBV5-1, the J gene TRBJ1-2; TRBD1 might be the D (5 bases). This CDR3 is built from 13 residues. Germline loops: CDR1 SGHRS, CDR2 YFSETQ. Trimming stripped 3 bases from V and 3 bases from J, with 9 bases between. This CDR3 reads CASSSRVDYGYTF. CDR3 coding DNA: TGCGCCAGCAGCTCCAGGGTGGACTATGGCTACACCTTC.

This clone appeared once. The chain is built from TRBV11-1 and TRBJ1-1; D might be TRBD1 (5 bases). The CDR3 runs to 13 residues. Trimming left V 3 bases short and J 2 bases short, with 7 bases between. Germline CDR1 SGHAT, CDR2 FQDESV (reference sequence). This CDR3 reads CASSFDSNTEAFF. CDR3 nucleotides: TGTGCCAGCAGCTTTGACAGCAACACTGAAGCTTTCTTT.

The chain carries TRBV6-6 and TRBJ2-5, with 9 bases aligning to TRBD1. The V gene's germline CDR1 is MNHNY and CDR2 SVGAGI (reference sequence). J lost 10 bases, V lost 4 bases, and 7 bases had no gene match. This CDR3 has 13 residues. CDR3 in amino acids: CASSWTGDGGQYF. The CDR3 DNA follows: TGTGCCAGCAGTTGGACAGGGGATGGTGGCCAGTACTTC.

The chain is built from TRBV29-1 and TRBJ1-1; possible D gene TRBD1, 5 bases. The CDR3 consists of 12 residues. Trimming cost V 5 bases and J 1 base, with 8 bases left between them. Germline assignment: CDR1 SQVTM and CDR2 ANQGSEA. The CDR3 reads CSVLTANTEAFF. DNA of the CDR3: TGCAGCGTTTTGACAGCGAACACTGAAGCTTTCTTT. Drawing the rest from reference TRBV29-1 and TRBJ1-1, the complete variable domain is SAVISQKPSRDICQRGTSLTIQCQVDSQVTMMFWYRQQPGQSLTLIATANQGSEATYESGFVIDKFPISRPNLTFSTLTVSNMSPEDSSIYLCSVLTANTEAFFGQGTRLTVV.

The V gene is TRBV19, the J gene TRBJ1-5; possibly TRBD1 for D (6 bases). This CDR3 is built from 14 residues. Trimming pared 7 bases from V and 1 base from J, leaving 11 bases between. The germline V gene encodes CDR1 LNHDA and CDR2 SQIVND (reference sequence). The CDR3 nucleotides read TGTGCCAGTACCCTGGACAGAAGCAATCAGCCCCAGCATTTT. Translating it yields CASTLDRSNQPQHF.

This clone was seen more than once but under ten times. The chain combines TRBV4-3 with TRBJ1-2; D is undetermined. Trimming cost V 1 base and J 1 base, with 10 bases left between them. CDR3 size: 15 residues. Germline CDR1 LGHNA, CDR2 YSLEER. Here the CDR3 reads CASSQVLTDNYGYTF. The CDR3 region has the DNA TGCGCCAGCAGCCAAGTTCTAACAGATAACTATGGCTACACCTTC.

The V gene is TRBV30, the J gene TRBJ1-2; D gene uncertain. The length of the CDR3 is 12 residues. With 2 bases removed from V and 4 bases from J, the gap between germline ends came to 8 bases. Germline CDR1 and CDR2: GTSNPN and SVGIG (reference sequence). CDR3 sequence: CAWSRGFYGYTF. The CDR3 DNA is TGTGCCTGGAGTCGGGGATTCTATGGCTACACCTTC.

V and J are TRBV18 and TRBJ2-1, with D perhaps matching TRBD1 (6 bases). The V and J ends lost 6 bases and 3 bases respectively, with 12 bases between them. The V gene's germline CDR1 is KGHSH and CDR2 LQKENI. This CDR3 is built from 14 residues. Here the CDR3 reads CASSPAGVYNEQFF. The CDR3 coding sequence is TGTGCCAGCTCGCCGGCAGGGGTCTACAATGAGCAGTTCTTC.

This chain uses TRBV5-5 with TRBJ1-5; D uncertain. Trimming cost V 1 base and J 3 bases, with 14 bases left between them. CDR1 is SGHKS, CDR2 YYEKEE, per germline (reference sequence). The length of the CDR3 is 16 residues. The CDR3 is CASSLHPGLSNQPQHF. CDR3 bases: TGTGCCAGCAGCTTGCACCCAGGTCTGTCCAATCAGCCCCAGCATTTT.